The TCR beta chain described here comes from a study of regulatory dendritic cells for organ transplantation. Trimming shortened V by 1 base and J by 1 base, and 10 bases separated the two germline ends. The length of the CDR3 is 15 residues. Germline V gene sequence: CDR1 LNHNV, CDR2 YYDKDF (reference sequence). A note on this clone: Its specificity is not known.

Whole-study results and caveats: The most alloreactive TCR clonotypes were found in resting memory CD8+ cells. Naive CD4+ and CD8+ repertoires were highly diverse; memory CD8+ was most oligoclonal.

Here immunoSEQ multiplex PCR was the method, and the copy in TCRdb shows in-frame clones only, minus some. The table has roughly 35,000 clones, approximately 91% seen once. CD4+ or CD8+ T cells were sorted as naive CD45RA+ or memory CD45RO+. Sequencing used naive CD4+ T cells from blood. Subset reported: CD45RA+ naive T cells. This chain links TRBV15 with TRBJ1-1; D remains unclear. This sequence originates from a human donor in good health. This CDR3 is CATSRGAGPNTEAFF. The CDR3 DNA reads TGTGCCACCAGCAGAGGGGCAGGCCCGAACACTGAAGCTTTCTTT.